This TCR beta chain was sequenced for a study of breast tumors, draining lymph nodes, adjacent tissues. TCRdb re-derived calls from the multiplex PCR reads in MiXCR, one entry per CDR3 protein. This sample has some 250,000 distinct CDR3 sequences, with about 34% found just once. Study results and limitations: Findings are consistent with lymph node origin and intratumoral expansion of most tumor T cells. Tumor TCR diversity was below lymph nodes but above nontumor tissue.

Samples came from axillary lymph nodes draining the breast cancer. The table lists this clonotype with many counts. Its antigen remains unidentified. V gave up 1 base and J gave up 4 bases, with 13 bases separating them. The CDR3 has 15 amino acids. CDR1 and CDR2 from the germline V gene are LNHDA and SQIVND (reference sequence). The source of this sequence is a female donor with breast cancer. Some clones in this sample may be carry-over from other donors' samples. Sequenced: axillary lymph node tissue. The V gene is TRBV19, the J gene TRBJ1-2, with D possibly being TRBD1 (6 bases). The CDR3 sequence is CASSIGTQGTYGYTF. The CDR3 DNA is TGTGCCAGTAGTATAGGAACTCAGGGGACCTATGGCTACACCTTC.